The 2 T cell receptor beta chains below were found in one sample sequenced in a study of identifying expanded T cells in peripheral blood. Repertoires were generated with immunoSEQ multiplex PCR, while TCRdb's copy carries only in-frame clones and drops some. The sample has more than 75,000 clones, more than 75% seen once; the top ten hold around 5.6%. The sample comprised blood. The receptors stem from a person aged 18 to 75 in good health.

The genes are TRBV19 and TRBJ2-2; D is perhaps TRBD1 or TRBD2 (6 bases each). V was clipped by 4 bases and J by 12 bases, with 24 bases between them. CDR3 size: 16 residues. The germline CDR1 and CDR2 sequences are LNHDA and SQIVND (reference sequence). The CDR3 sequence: CASSTHRVTAAGKLFF. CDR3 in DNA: TGTGCCAGTAGTACCCACAGGGTCACGGCCGCGGGGAAGCTGTTTTTT.

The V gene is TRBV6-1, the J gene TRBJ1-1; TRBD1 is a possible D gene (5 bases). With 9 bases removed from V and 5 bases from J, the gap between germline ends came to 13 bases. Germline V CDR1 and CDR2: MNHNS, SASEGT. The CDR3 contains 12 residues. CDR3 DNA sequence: TGTGCCAGTCGGCGTGGGGGTACTGAAGCTTTCTTT. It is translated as CASRRGGTEAFF.